The clone carrying this T cell receptor beta chain was detected only once. Clones were read by immunoSEQ multiplex PCR, and TCRdb kept only the in-frame ones, dropping some. This table has 100,000 to 150,000 clones, under 95% appearing once. The entry originates in a study of OX40 agonist ivuxolimab in advanced cancers. Whole-study context: Mean age approximately 59 years, range about 20 to 90; around 80% male.

The V gene's germline CDR1 is MNHEY and CDR2 SMNVEV (reference sequence). V lost 6 bases, J lost 2 bases, and 20 bases lay in between. CDR3 length: 16 residues. The chain couples TRBV27 to TRBJ2-7; D tentatively reads TRBD1 or TRBD2 (6 bases each). This clonotype was sampled from an adult with an advanced solid tumor such as melanoma, head and neck, liver or kidney cancer. Sequences were derived from CD4+ or CD8+ T cells sorted from blood, sampled in a trial of the OX40 agonist ivuxolimab. CDR3 residues: CASSLDPGARTYEQYF. Here the CDR3 DNA reads TGTGCCAGCAGCTTAGACCCGGGGGCGCGCACCTACGAGCAGTACTTC.